This T cell receptor beta chain appears in the sequencing data of a study of blood T cells in healthy people across ages. Study-wide points: Roughly linear age-related decline in beta diversity appeared, significant by age 40. A strong correlation was found between TCR beta diversity and the percentage of naive T cells.

Details on this clonotype: What it binds is not known.

The authors ran a second PCR of 7 to 11 cycles using a sample-barcoded 5' primer and a J-beta primer mix. MiXCR, applied by TCRdb to the 5' RACE reads, yields one record per CDR3 protein. The sample holds 600,000 to 850,000 distinct CDR3 sequences, roughly 25% seen once. The CDR3 has 16 amino acids. Germline lookup yields CDR1 SGHNT and CDR2 YENEEA. This sample also appeared in a second study, on T cells of mothers and their children. As that study records: The people who donated were three healthy Caucasian mothers and their six children. Related pairs of mothers and children showed slightly higher, non-significant overlap versus unrelated pairs.

The source of this sequence is a boy younger than 18 in good health. V is TRBV11-3 and J is TRBJ2-5, with D uncertain. The J call may be wrong; the DNA end is better matched by TRBJ2-1. Input material: blood. CDR3 sequence: CASSQAVKLSRDEQFF. The CDR3 coding sequence is TGTGCCAGCAGCCAAGCCGTCAAGTTATCCCGGGATGAGCAGTTCTTC.